This TCR beta chain was sequenced for a study of T cell responses to AZD1222 COVID-19 vaccine. Notes on the study in general: Repertoire samples came only from after the peak T cell response.

This clone came up once. Its antigen is still unknown. Profiled with immunoSEQ multiplex PCR; TCRdb holds only in-frame clones, not every one. The table shows some 150,000 clones, with about 88% occurring only once. The germline gives CDR1 LGHDT, CDR2 YNNKEL (reference sequence). The CDR3 is 12 residues long. Trimming stripped 4 bases from V and 10 bases from J, with 14 bases between. The source of this sequence is an adult who had recovered from COVID-19. The sample in question was peripheral blood, obtained after recovery from COVID-19. V and J are TRBV3-1 (or the pseudogene TRBV3-2) and TRBJ2-7, with D unresolved. The DNA of the CDR3 is TGTGCCAGCAGCCCGTTTCCAGGAACCCAGTACTTC. Its translation is CASSPFPGTQYF.